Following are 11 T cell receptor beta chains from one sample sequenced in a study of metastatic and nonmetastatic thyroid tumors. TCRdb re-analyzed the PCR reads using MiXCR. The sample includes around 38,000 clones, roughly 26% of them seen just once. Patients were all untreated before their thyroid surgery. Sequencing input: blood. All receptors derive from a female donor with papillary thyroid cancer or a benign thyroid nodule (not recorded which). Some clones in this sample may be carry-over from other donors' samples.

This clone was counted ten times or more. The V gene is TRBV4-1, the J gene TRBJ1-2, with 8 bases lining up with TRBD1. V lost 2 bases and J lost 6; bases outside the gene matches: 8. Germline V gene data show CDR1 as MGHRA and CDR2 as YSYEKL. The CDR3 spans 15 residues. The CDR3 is CASSQPRTGPDGYTF. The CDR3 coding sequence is TGCGCCAGCAGCCAACCCCGGACAGGGCCAGATGGCTACACCTTC.

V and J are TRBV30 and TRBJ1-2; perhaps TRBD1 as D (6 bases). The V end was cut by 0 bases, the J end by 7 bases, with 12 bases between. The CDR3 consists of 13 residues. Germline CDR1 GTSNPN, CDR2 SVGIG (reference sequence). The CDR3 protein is CAWSVTGTGGYTF. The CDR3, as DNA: TGTGCCTGGAGTGTAACAGGGACGGGTGGCTACACCTTC. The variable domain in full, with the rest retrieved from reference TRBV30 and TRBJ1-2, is SQTIHQWPATLVQPVGSPLSLECTVEGTSNPNLYWYRQAAGRGLQLLFYSVGIGQISSEVPQNLSASRPQDRQFILSSKKLLLSDSGFYLCAWSVTGTGGYTFGSGTRLTVV.

CDR3 DNA sequence: TGTGCCAGCAGCTTGGGGCACTCCAATGAGCAGTTCTTC. This codes for CASSLGHSNEQFF. V is TRBV7-9 and J is TRBJ2-1; maybe TRBD1 (5 bases). Trimming stripped 3 bases from V and 6 bases from J, with 9 bases between. The CDR3 runs to 13 residues. Germline V gives CDR1 SEHNR, CDR2 FQNEAQ (reference sequence).

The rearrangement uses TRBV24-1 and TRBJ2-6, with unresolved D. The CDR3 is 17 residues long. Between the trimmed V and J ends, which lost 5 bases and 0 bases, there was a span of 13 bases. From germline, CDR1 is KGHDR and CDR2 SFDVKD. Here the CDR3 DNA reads TGTGCCACCAGTGGGTCAGGCAGATTCTCTGGGGCCAACGTCCTGACTTTC. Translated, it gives CATSGSGRFSGANVLTF.

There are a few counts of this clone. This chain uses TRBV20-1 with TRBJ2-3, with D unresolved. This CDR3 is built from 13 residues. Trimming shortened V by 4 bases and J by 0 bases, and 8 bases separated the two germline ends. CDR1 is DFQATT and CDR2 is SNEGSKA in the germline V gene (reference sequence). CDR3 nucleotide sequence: TGCAGTGCTAAGATCCCTAGCACAGATACGCAGTATTTT. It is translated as CSAKIPSTDTQYF.

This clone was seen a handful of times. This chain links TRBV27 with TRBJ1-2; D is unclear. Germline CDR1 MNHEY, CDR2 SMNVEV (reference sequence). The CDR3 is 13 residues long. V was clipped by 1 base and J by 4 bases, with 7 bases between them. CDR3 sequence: CASSLYGSYGYTF. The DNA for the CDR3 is TGTGCCAGCAGTTTATACGGGTCCTATGGCTACACCTTC.

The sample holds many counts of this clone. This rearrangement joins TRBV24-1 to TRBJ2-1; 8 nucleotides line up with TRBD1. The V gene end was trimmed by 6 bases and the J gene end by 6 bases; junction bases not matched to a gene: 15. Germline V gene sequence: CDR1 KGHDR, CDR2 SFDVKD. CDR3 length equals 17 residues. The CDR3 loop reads CATSKDRVLSGSNEQFF. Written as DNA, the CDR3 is TGTGCCACCAGTAAGGACAGGGTTTTATCGGGGAGCAATGAGCAGTTCTTC.

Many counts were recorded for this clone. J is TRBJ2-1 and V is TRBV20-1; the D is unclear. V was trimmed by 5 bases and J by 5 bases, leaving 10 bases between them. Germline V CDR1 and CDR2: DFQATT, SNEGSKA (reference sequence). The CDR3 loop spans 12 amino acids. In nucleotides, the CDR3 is TGCAGTGCTCGGTGGACCCACAATGAGCAGTTCTTC. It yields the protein CSARWTHNEQFF.

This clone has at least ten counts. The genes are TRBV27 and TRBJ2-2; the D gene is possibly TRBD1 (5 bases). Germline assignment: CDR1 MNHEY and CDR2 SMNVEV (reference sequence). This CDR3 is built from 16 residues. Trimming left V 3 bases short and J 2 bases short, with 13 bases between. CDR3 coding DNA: TGTGCCAGCAGTTTCGACAGCTTCTCTAACACCGGGGAGCTGTTTTTT. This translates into CASSFDSFSNTGELFF.

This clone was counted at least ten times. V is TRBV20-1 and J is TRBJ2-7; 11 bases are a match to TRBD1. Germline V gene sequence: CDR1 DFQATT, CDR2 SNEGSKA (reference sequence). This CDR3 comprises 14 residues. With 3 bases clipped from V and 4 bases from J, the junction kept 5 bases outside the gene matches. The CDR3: CSARGGTGGYEQYF. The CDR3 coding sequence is TGCAGTGCTAGGGGAGGGACAGGGGGTTACGAGCAGTACTTC.

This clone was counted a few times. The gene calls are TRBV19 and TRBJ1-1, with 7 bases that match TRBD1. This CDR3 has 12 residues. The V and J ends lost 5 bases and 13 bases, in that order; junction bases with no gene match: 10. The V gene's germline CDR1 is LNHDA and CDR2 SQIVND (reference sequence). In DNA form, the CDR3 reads TGTGCCAGTAGTCCAAGAACAGGGGCGGATTTCTTT. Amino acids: CASSPRTGADFF.